These T cell receptor beta chains were read from a single sample in a study of blood T cell repertoires in COVID-19. The repertoire was sequenced with immunoSEQ multiplex PCR; TCRdb's copy has only in-frame clones and lacks some. The top ten hold 0.82% of the sample, which has hundreds of thousands of clones, about 94% seen once. Source material: peripheral blood. The receptors shown here come from a man in his sixties with COVID-19, enrolled during active disease. CDR3s include the opening cysteine and the closing phenylalanine or tryptophan. The D gene is left open where the match is weak. Part of the rows lack a size; the others show once, few, many or a class for expanded clones.

abundance	v_gene	j_gene	d_gene	CDR3aa	CDR3nt
NA	TRBV15	TRBJ1-1	TRBD1	CATSTPRTGGTEAFF	TGTGCCACCAGCACCCCAAGGACAGGGGGCACTGAAGCTTTCTTT
NA	TRBV27	TRBJ1-6	NA	CASSAGTQVNSPLHF	TGTGCCAGCAGTGCAGGGACTCAGGTTAATTCACCCCTCCACTTT
NA	TRBV9	TRBJ2-1	TRBD2	CASSPIAGAVYNEQFF	TGTGCCAGCAGCCCAATAGCGGGAGCGGTTTACAATGAGCAGTTCTTC
NA	TRBV19	TRBJ1-4	NA	CASINSWGEKLFF	TGTGCCAGTATAAACTCGTGGGGCGAAAAACTGTTTTTT
NA	TRBV4-1	TRBJ2-3	TRBD2	CASSQGFGGAKDTQYF	TGCGCCAGCAGCCAAGGATTCGGGGGGGCTAAAGATACGCAGTATTTT
NA	TRBV19	TRBJ2-2	NA	CASSIGRRWDTGELFF	TGTGCCAGTAGTATTGGGAGGAGGTGGGACACCGGGGAGCTGTTTTTT
NA	TRBV5-1	TRBJ1-1	TRBD1	CASSSSRGSRGMNTEAFF	TGCGCCAGCAGCTCCTCCCGAGGGTCCAGGGGGATGAACACTGAAGCTTTCTTT
NA	TRBV5-1	TRBJ1-5	TRBD1	CASSLTNRTGTGPNQPQHF	TGCGCCAGCAGCTTGACAAACCGTACCGGGACAGGACCCAATCAGCCCCAGCATTTT
NA	TRBV6-5	TRBJ1-2	NA	CASSYIRNYGYTF	TGTGCCAGCAGTTACATCCGGAACTATGGCTACACCTTC
NA	TRBV6-1	TRBJ1-2	TRBD1	CASTRTGGNYGYTF	TGTGCCAGCACCCGGACAGGGGGCAACTATGGCTACACCTTC
NA	TRBV5-1	TRBJ2-1	TRBD1	CANPGDRDNEQFF	TGCGCCAACCCTGGGGACAGGGACAATGAGCAGTTCTTC
once	TRBV4-2	TRBJ2-1	TRBD2	CAVPGLAGGGGDEQFF	TGTGCCGTCCCGGGACTAGCGGGAGGGGGAGGCGATGAGCAGTTCTTC
NA	TRBV6-5	TRBJ1-4	NA	CASSIQGLPNEKLFF	TGTGCCAGCAGTATTCAGGGTCTTCCTAATGAAAAACTGTTTTTT
NA	TRBV5-6	TRBJ1-2	TRBD1	CASSPGTGTDGYTF	TGTGCCAGCAGCCCGGGGACAGGAACGGATGGCTACACCTTC
NA	TRBV4-1	TRBJ2-1	TRBD2	CASSQDKLAGGPSSYNEQFF	TGCGCCAGCAGCCAAGATAAGCTAGCGGGAGGGCCTAGCTCCTACAATGAGCAGTTCTTC
NA	TRBV18	TRBJ2-6	NA	CASSEQGPSGSGANVLTF	TGTGCCAGCTCAGAGCAGGGCCCCAGTGGCTCTGGGGCCAACGTCCTGACTTTC
NA	TRBV6-5	TRBJ1-6	TRBD1	CASRRTGGNSPLHF	TGTGCCAGCAGACGAACAGGGGGGAATTCACCCCTCCACTTT
once	TRBV7-9	TRBJ2-1	NA	CASSRTGGTAFF	TGTGCCAGCAGCCGGACGGGGGGCACGGCGTTCTTC
NA	TRBV30	TRBJ1-1	TRBD1	CAWNPAGTVNTEAFF	TGTGCCTGGAATCCCGCCGGGACAGTGAACACTGAAGCTTTCTTT
NA	TRBV5-4	TRBJ2-7	TRBD2	CASSSRTSGYEQYF	TGTGCCAGCAGCTCCCGGACTAGCGGCTACGAGCAGTACTTC
NA	TRBV5-1	TRBJ2-1	TRBD2	CASAGREWGEQFF	TGCGCCAGCGCCGGGCGGGAGTGGGGAGAGCAGTTCTTC
NA	TRBV6-5	TRBJ2-4	TRBD1	CASSKDRGSDIQYF	TGTGCCAGCAGTAAGGACAGGGGGTCTGACATTCAGTACTTC
NA	TRBV15	TRBJ2-7	NA	CATSRDQNRAYEQYF	TGTGCCACCAGCAGAGATCAGAACAGAGCCTACGAGCAGTACTTC
NA	TRBV11-2	TRBJ2-7	TRBD2	CASSLAGPYEQYF	TGTGCCAGCAGTCTAGCGGGCCCCTACGAGCAGTACTTC
once	TRBV6-5	TRBJ2-3	NA	CASSYSPSTDTQYF	TGTGCCAGCAGTTACTCCCCGAGCACAGATACGCAGTATTTT
NA	TRBV11-2	TRBJ2-7	NA	CASSLTQGKGYEQYF	TGTGCCAGCAGCTTGACACAGGGAAAGGGCTACGAGCAGTACTTC
NA	TRBV2	TRBJ2-7	TRBD2	CASGVGLASEQYF	TGTGCCAGCGGAGTGGGACTAGCGTCCGAGCAGTACTTC
NA	TRBV3-1/TRBV3-2	TRBJ2-3	TRBD2	CASSQAGGGLSTDTQYF	TGTGCCAGCAGCCAGGCGGGAGGGGGGCTTAGCACAGATACGCAGTATTTT
NA	TRBV7-3	TRBJ2-2	TRBD2	CASSFSGGLGELFF	TGTGCCAGCAGCTTTAGCGGGGGGCTCGGGGAGCTGTTTTTT
NA	TRBV4-3	TRBJ1-5	NA	CASSQVLDSNQPQHF	TGCGCCAGCAGCCAAGTCTTAGATAGCAATCAGCCCCAGCATTTT
NA	TRBV9	TRBJ2-3	NA	CASSVGGQADTQYF	TGTGCCAGCAGCGTAGGGGGCCAGGCAGATACGCAGTATTTT
NA	TRBV6-2/TRBV6-3	TRBJ1-1	NA	CASSRAGYNTEAFF	TGTGCCAGCAGTCGAGCGGGGTACAACACTGAAGCTTTCTTT
NA	TRBV30	TRBJ1-1	NA	CAWRTLRSTEAFF	TGTGCCTGGAGAACCCTTAGAAGCACTGAAGCTTTCTTT
NA	TRBV9	TRBJ2-7	NA	CASSVVPAGEQYF	TGTGCCAGCAGCGTAGTCCCAGCAGGCGAGCAGTACTTC
NA	TRBV18	TRBJ2-5	TRBD2	CASSFRLAEGGETQYF	TGTGCCAGCTCATTTCGACTAGCGGAGGGGGGAGAGACCCAGTACTTC
NA	TRBV4-1	TRBJ2-7	NA	CASSQADSSYEQYF	TGCGCCAGCAGCCAAGCTGATAGCTCCTACGAGCAGTACTTC
NA	TRBV19	TRBJ2-7	TRBD2	CASRGPPGTSGYEQYF	TGTGCCAGTAGGGGCCCCCCCGGGACTAGCGGCTACGAGCAGTACTTC
NA	TRBV7-2	TRBJ1-5	NA	CASSRELYQPQHF	TGTGCCAGCAGCCGTGAGTTGTATCAGCCCCAGCATTTT
NA	TRBV6-6	TRBJ2-1	NA	CASSYPPDNEQFF	TGTGCCAGCAGTTACCCGCCAGACAATGAGCAGTTCTTC
NA	TRBV19	TRBJ1-5	TRBD1	CASTPTGTGGYQPQHF	TGTGCCAGTACCCCCACCGGGACAGGGGGGTATCAGCCCCAGCATTTT
NA	TRBV28	TRBJ2-7	TRBD2	CASSLSRGVVYEQYF	TGTGCCAGCAGTTTATCGCGGGGGGTCGTCTACGAGCAGTACTTC
NA	TRBV7-2	TRBJ1-2	NA	CASSTQTGASYGYTF	TGTGCCAGCAGCACCCAGACAGGCGCGTCCTATGGCTACACCTTC
NA	TRBV5-1	TRBJ2-3	TRBD2	CASSLSGGAPTDTQYF	TGCGCCAGCAGCCTTTCGGGGGGGGCGCCCACAGATACGCAGTATTTT
once	TRBV3-1/TRBV3-2	TRBJ1-1	TRBD1	CASSPTGGVGTEAFF	TGTGCCAGCAGCCCGACAGGGGGCGTCGGTACTGAAGCTTTCTTT
NA	TRBV2	TRBJ2-1	TRBD2	CASRAASGGAVRQFF	TGTGCCAGCAGAGCAGCTAGCGGGGGGGCGGTTCGGCAGTTCTTC
NA	TRBV5-4	TRBJ2-3	TRBD2	CASSPAGLATDTQYF	TGTGCCAGCAGCCCGGCGGGACTAGCGACAGATACGCAGTATTTT
NA	TRBV30	TRBJ1-3	NA	CAWSSLSGNTIYF	TGTGCCTGGAGTTCTCTGTCTGGAAACACCATATATTTT
few	TRBV5-6	TRBJ1-6	TRBD1	CASSFRDRGFSPLHF	TGTGCCAGCAGCTTTAGGGACAGGGGGTTTTCACCCCTCCACTTT
NA	TRBV20-1	TRBJ1-2	NA	CSASIGRVPRGYTF	TGCAGTGCTAGTATAGGGCGGGTCCCTCGTGGCTACACCTTC
NA	TRBV18	TRBJ1-5	NA	CASSPQGSDQPQHF	TGTGCCAGCTCACCACAGGGGTCGGATCAGCCCCAGCATTTT
NA	TRBV2	TRBJ1-6	NA	CASSESQVDSPLHF	TGTGCCAGCAGTGAATCACAGGTAGATTCACCCCTCCACTTT
NA	TRBV11-2	TRBJ1-2	TRBD1	CASSTGQGRNGYTF	TGTGCCAGCAGCACGGGACAGGGGAGAAATGGCTACACCTTC